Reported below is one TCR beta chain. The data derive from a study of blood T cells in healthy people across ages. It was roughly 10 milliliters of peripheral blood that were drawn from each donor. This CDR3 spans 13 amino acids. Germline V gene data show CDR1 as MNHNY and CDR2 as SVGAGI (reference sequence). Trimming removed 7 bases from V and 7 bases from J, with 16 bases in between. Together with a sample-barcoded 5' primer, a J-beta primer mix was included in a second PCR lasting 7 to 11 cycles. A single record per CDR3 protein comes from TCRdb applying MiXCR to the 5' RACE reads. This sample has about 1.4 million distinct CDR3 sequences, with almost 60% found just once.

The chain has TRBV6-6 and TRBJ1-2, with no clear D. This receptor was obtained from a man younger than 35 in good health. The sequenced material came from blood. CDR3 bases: TGTGCCAGCACTCCCCGCGTTGTCAGTGGCTACACCTTC. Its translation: CASTPRVVSGYTF.